These 17 T cell receptor beta chains were sequenced from one sample in a study of blood T cell repertoires in COVID-19. TCRdb's table, derived via immunoSEQ multiplex PCR, lists solely in-frame clones and lacks some. The sample has some 700,000 clones, about nine tenths seen once. Material: peripheral blood. Receptor source: a woman aged 18-35 years with acute or convalescent COVID-19.

The chain carries TRBV5-1 and TRBJ2-7; 11 bases map to TRBD1. The V segment lost 3 bases and the J segment 6 bases; nucleotides outside the gene matches: 5. The CDR3 consists of 14 residues. Germline values: CDR1 SGHRS, CDR2 YFSETQ. CDR3 region: CASSSAGQGGEQYF. The CDR3 bases are TGCGCCAGCAGCTCCGCGGGACAGGGGGGCGAGCAGTACTTC.

This sequence joins TRBV7-8 and TRBJ1-5, with D tentatively TRBD1 (5 bases). The CDR3 length is 13 residues. V was clipped by 4 bases and J by 4 bases, with 8 bases between them. Looked up from germline, CDR1 is SGHVS and CDR2 is FQNEAQ. The CDR3 DNA sequence: TGTGCCAGCAGCTACGGACAAAATCAGCCCCAGCATTTT. It specifies CASSYGQNQPQHF.

This chain uses TRBV28 with TRBJ1-3; weak D call: TRBD1 (5 bases). Germline V gene data show CDR1 as MDHEN and CDR2 as SYDVKM. Trimming stripped 5 bases from V and 1 base from J, with 9 bases between. CDR3 length: 14 amino acids. CDR3 sequence reads: CASSQGSSGNTIYF. Here the CDR3 DNA reads TGTGCCAGCAGTCAGGGATCTTCTGGAAACACCATATATTTT.

For this clone: The junction differs from germline at one of its ends, possibly a read error. V and J are TRBV10-3 and TRBJ1-3, with D possibly being TRBD1 (5 bases). This CDR3 has 15 residues. Germline CDR1 ENHRY, CDR2 SYGVKD. The CDR3: CAVSEAGDSGNTIYF. In nucleotides, the CDR3 is TGTGCCGTCAGTGAGGCGGGGGACTCTGGAAACACCATATATTTT.

V and J are TRBV12-3 or TRBV12-4 and TRBJ2-3; D call uncertain. The CDR3 totals 11 residues. The V end was cut by 4 bases, the J end by 5 bases, with 4 bases between. The CDR3 loop is CASSSLDTQYF. DNA of the CDR3: TGTGCCAGCAGTTCTTTAGATACGCAGTATTTT.

This chain connects TRBV5-4 to TRBJ1-1; D is unresolved. V was pared by 4 bases and J by 5 bases, with 6 bases between. The CDR3 loop spans 11 amino acids. The germline CDR1 and CDR2 sequences are SGHNT and YYREEE (reference sequence). The chain's CDR3 is CASSLRTEAFF. The CDR3 DNA reads TGTGCCAGCAGCCTGCGTACTGAAGCTTTCTTT.

This rearrangement joins TRBV6-2 or TRBV6-3 to TRBJ2-7; no definite D call. The V gene's germline CDR1 is MNHEY and CDR2 SVGEGT. With 0 bases removed from V and 2 bases from J, the gap between germline ends came to 14 bases. The CDR3 is 16 residues long. CDR3 protein: CASSYSSTSGTYEQYF. CDR3 bases: TGTGCCAGCAGTTACTCGAGTACATCAGGCACCTACGAGCAGTACTTC.

This chain links TRBV7-2 with TRBJ1-6, with a possible D match to TRBD1 (5 bases). Germline V gene data show CDR1 as SGHTA and CDR2 as FQGNSA. Trimming took off 0 bases at V and 16 bases at J, with 10 bases between the two ends. The CDR3 contains 12 residues. In nucleotides, the CDR3 is TGTGCCAGCAGCTTAGCGGGACTCCCACTCCACTTT. Protein sequence: CASSLAGLPLHF.

This clone showed up just once. The rearrangement links TRBV5-1 to TRBJ2-5; 7 bases align to TRBD2. CDR1 is SGHRS and CDR2 is YFSETQ in the germline V gene. The CDR3 extends over 14 amino acids. After removal of 0 bases from V and 3 bases from J, the junction contained 2 bases not matched to a gene. The chain's CDR3 is CASSLVRGEETQYF. DNA of the CDR3: TGCGCCAGCAGCTTGGTCCGGGGGGAAGAGACCCAGTACTTC.

In its sample, this clone was seen once. The rearrangement joins TRBV5-5 to TRBJ1-2, with D perhaps TRBD1 (6 bases). The V and J ends lost 0 bases and 4 bases respectively, with 13 bases between them. The CDR3 extends over 15 amino acids. Germline CDR1 SGHKS, CDR2 YYEKEE (reference sequence). CDR3 loop: CASSLEGGRVYGYTF. The CDR3 region has the DNA TGTGCCAGCAGCTTGGAAGGGGGTAGGGTCTATGGCTACACCTTC.

As concerns this clone: Other DNA sequences in the same sample also yield this CDR3. The genes are TRBV27 and TRBJ1-2; perhaps TRBD1 as D (5 bases). The CDR3 totals 13 residues. Trimming stripped 3 bases from V and 4 bases from J, with 9 bases between. Germline CDR1 is MNHEY and CDR2 is SMNVEV (reference sequence). The CDR3 DNA reads TGTGCCAGCAGTTTGGGGGGTGGCTATGGCTACACCTTC. It codes for CASSLGGGYGYTF.

The chain employs TRBV28 and TRBJ1-2; D is possibly TRBD1 (5 bases). There are 12 residues in the CDR3. Germline assignment: CDR1 MDHEN and CDR2 SYDVKM. With 6 bases removed from V and 4 bases from J, the gap between germline ends came to 9 bases. This CDR3 is CASSLDSYGYTF. The CDR3 DNA sequence: TGTGCCAGCAGCCTAGACAGCTATGGCTACACCTTC.

The V gene is TRBV4-3, the J gene TRBJ1-3, with D possibly TRBD1 on 6 matching bases. The CDR3 has 16 residues. Germline V lookup: CDR1 LGHNA, CDR2 YSLEER. Trimming removed 3 bases from V and 3 bases from J, with 15 bases in between. The CDR3 sequence: CASSHGTGLVGNTIYF. The CDR3 DNA reads as TGCGCCAGCAGCCACGGTACAGGGTTGGTTGGAAACACCATATATTTT.

The genes are TRBV19 and TRBJ2-7; D is unresolved. Germline V gene sequence: CDR1 LNHDA, CDR2 SQIVND (reference sequence). The V and J ends lost 6 bases and 0 bases respectively, with 18 bases between them. This CDR3 is built from 16 residues. CDR3 coding DNA: TGTGCCAGTAGACAAACCCTCGTACCTTTCTCCTACGAGCAGTACTTC. Encoded protein: CASRQTLVPFSYEQYF.

The gene calls are TRBV24-1 and TRBJ1-2, with TRBD1 as a possible D gene (6 bases). Germline V gives CDR1 KGHDR, CDR2 SFDVKD. V was cut by 6 bases and J by 6 bases, with 10 bases left in between. This CDR3 spans 12 amino acids. This CDR3 reads CATSPQGNGYTF. The CDR3 DNA reads as TGTGCCACCAGTCCACAGGGAAATGGCTACACCTTC.

This clone was detected a few times. The chain joins TRBV28 to TRBJ1-2; the match to TRBD1 covers 8 bases. CDR3 length equals 13 residues. Germline V lookup: CDR1 MDHEN, CDR2 SYDVKM. J lost 13 bases, V lost 7 bases, and 14 bases had no gene match. CDR3 DNA sequence: TGTGCCAGCACCGTATTAAGGGGACAGGCACTCACCTTC. This translates into CASTVLRGQALTF.

The rearrangement joins TRBV18 to TRBJ2-7, with no clear D. The CDR3 covers 15 residues. Trimming cost V 3 bases and J 0 bases, with 12 bases left between them. Germline V gene sequence: CDR1 KGHSH, CDR2 LQKENI. The CDR3 nucleotides are TGTGCCAGCTCACCTTCAGGCCCTACCTCCTACGAGCAGTACTTC. It yields the protein CASSPSGPTSYEQYF. The full variable domain, rest sourced from reference TRBV18 and TRBJ2-7, is NAGVMQNPRHLVRRRGQEARLRCSPMKGHSHVYWYRQLPEEGLKFMVYLQKENIIDESGMPKERFSAEFPKEGPSILRIQQVVRGDSAAYFCASSPSGPTSYEQYFGPGTRLTVT.